This T cell receptor beta chain was profiled in a study of T cells expressing NK-cell markers. Across the whole study: Among eight sequenced donors, seven carried HCMV seropositivity while one was seronegative.

Using the 5' RACE reads, TCRdb records one entry per CDR3 protein without DNA. Its clone listing holds 400,000 to 550,000 distinct CDR3 sequences. Study outcomes and limitations: Dominant NKG2C+ clonotypes in six donors made up roughly 1.0-8% of CD8+ T cells.

On this clonotype: The antigen is unknown.

Germline V gene lookup returns CDR1 SGHTA and CDR2 FQGNSA. The CDR3 extends over 14 amino acids. Source material: blood T cells: a sorted CD56 or NKG2C T cell subset, CD4+ or CD8+ T cells, or bulk PBMC T cells (not recorded which). V usage is TRBV7-2 and J usage is TRBJ2-5; TCRdb indicates TRBD2, and absent DNA this call remains unverified. The source is a woman aged 18-69 years in good health. The chain's CDR3 is CASSMTSSGETQYF.